This T cell receptor beta chain appears in the sequencing data of a study of technical replicates of blood from a handful of donors. Clones were read by immunoSEQ multiplex PCR, and TCRdb kept only the in-frame ones, dropping some. Among about 100,000 clones listed, 90% to 95% were seen once. Germline V gene lookup returns CDR1 SGDLS and CDR2 YYNGEE. V lost 3 bases and J lost 3; bases outside the gene matches: 4. The CDR3 consists of 16 residues. The clonotype was recovered from a human donor in good health. The rearrangement joins TRBV9 to TRBJ2-2; 11 nucleotides match TRBD2. The specimen was T cells isolated from PBMCs. CDR3 nucleotide sequence: TGTGCCAGCAGCGGTGGACTAGCGGGCGACACCGGGGAGCTGTTTTTT. Residues: CASSGGLAGDTGELFF.